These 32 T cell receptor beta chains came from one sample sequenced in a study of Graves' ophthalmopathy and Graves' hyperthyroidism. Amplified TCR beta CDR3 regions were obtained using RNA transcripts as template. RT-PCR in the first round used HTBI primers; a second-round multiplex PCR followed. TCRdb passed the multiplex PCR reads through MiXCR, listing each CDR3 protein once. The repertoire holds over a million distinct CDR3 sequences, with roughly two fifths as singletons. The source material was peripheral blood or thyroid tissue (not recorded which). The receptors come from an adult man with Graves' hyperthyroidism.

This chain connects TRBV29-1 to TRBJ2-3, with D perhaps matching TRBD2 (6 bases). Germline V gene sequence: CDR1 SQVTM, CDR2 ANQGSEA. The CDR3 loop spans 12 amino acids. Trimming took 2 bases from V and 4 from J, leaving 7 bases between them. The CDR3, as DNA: TGCAGCGTTGAAACTAGCCCAGATACGCAGTATTTT. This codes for CSVETSPDTQYF.

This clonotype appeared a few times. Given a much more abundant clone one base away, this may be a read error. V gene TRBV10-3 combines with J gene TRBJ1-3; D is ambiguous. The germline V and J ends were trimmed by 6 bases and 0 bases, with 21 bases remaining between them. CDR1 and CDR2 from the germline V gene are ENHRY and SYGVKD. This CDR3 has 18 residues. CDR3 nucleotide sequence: TGTGCCATCAGCGTTGAAGATCGGGGAACGAGCTCTGGAAACACCATATATTTT. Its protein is CAISVEDRGTSSGNTIYF.

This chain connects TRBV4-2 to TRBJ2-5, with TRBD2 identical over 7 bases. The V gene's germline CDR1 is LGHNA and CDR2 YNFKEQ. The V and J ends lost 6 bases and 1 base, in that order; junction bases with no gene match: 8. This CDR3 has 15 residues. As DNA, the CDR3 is TGTGCCAGCAGGGGGTCTAGCGGAGCCCAAGAGACCCAGTACTTC. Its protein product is CASRGSSGAQETQYF.

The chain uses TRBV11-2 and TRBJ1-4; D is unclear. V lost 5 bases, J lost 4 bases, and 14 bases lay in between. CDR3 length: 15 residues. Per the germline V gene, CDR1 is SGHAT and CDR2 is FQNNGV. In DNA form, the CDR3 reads TGTGCCAGCAGCGTCGTGGGCCCCGGTAATGAAAAACTGTTTTTT. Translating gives CASSVVGPGNEKLFF.

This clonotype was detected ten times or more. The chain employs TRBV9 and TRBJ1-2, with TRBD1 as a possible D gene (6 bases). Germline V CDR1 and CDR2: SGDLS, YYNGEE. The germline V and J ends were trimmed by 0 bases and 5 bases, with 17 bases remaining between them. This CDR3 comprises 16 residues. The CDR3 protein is CASSVDAGEPGYGYTF. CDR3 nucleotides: TGTGCCAGCAGCGTAGACGCAGGGGAGCCCGGGTATGGCTACACCTTC.

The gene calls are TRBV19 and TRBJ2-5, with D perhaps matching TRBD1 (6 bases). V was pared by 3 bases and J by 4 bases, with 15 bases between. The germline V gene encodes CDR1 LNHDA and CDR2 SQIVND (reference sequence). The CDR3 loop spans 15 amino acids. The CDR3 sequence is CASSIVGTQGETQYF. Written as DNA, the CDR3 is TGTGCCAGTAGTATCGTCGGGACACAAGGAGAGACCCAGTACTTC.

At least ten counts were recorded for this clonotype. CDR3 loop: CASSQGTGQGTYEQYF. CDR3 sequence (DNA): TGCGCCAGCAGCCAAGGGACAGGACAGGGTACCTACGAGCAGTACTTC. The chain employs TRBV4-3 and TRBJ2-7; TRBD1 aligns across 8 bases. This CDR3 region has 16 residues. The ends lost 1 base at V and 2 bases at J; junction bases unmatched: 7. Germline V gene data show CDR1 as LGHNA and CDR2 as YSLEER.

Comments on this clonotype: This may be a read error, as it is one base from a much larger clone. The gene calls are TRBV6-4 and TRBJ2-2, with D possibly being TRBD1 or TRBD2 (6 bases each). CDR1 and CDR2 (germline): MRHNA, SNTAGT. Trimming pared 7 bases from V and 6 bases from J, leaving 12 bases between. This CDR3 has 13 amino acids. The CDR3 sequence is CASTRGESGELFF. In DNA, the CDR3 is TGTGCCAGCACAAGGGGGGAATCCGGGGAGCTGTTTTTT.

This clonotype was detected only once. Here the CDR3 DNA reads TGTGCCAGCAGCCCTGCCGAGTTCACCGGGGAGCTGTTTTTT. It specifies CASSPAEFTGELFF. The V call is TRBV9, the J call TRBJ2-2; no reliable D call. This CDR3 comprises 14 residues. Looked up from germline, CDR1 is SGDLS and CDR2 is YYNGEE. V lost 4 bases and J 4 bases, leaving 11 bases between the germline ends.

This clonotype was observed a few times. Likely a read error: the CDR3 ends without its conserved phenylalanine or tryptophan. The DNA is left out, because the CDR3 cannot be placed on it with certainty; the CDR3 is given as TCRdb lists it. This CDR3 reads CASSVATGV. The chain links TRBV19 to TRBJ1-2. With termini counted, the CDR3 has 9 amino acids. Germline V gene data show CDR1 as LNHDA and CDR2 as SQIVND (reference sequence).

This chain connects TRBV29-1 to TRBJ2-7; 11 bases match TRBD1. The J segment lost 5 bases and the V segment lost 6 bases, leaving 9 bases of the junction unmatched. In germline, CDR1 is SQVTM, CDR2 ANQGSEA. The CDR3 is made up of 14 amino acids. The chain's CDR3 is CSVWTGGGGDEQYF. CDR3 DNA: TGCAGCGTGTGGACAGGGGGCGGGGGGGACGAGCAGTACTTC.

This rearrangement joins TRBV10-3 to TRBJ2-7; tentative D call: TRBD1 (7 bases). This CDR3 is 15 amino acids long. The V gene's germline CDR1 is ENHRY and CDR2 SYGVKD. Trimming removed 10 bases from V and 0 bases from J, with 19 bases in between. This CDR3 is CASSQNRGGSYEQYF. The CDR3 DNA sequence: TGTGCCAGCTCTCAAAACAGGGGAGGCTCCTACGAGCAGTACTTC.

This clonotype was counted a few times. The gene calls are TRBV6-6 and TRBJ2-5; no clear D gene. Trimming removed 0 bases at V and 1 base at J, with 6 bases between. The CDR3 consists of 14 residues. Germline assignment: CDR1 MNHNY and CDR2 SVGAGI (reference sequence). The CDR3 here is CASSYSGVQETQYF. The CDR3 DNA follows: TGTGCCAGCAGTTACTCCGGAGTCCAAGAGACCCAGTACTTC.

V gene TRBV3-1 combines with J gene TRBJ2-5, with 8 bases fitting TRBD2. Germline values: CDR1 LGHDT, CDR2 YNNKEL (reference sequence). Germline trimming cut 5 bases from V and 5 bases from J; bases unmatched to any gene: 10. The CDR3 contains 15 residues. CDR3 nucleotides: TGTGCCAGCAGCGGCTCTCCGGGAGGGGGGGAGACCCAGTACTTC. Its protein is CASSGSPGGGETQYF.

In DNA, the CDR3 is TGTGCCAGCAGCCCGCCTATCGGGCAGGGAGTGAAAGAGACCCAGTACTTC. It specifies CASSPPIGQGVKETQYF. The J gene is TRBJ2-5, the V gene TRBV7-2; D possibly matches TRBD1 or TRBD2 (5 bases each). The V gene's germline CDR1 is SGHTA and CDR2 FQGNSA. The CDR3 covers 17 residues. Trimming shortened V by 5 bases and J by 3 bases, and 22 bases separated the two germline ends.

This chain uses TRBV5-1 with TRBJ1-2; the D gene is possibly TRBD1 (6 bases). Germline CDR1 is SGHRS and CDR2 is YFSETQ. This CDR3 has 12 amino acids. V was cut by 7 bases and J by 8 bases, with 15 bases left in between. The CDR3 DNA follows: TGCGCCAGCTATCCAGGGGTGAAGGGCTACACCTTC. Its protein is CASYPGVKGYTF.

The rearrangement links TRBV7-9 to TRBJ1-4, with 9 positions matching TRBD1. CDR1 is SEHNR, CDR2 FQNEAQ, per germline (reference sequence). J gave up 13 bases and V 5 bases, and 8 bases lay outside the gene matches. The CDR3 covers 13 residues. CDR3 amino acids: CASSRGQGGGLFF. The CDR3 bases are TGTGCCAGCAGCAGGGGACAGGGCGGAGGACTGTTTTTT. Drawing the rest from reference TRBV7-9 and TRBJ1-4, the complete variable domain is DTGVSQNPRHKITKRGQNVTFRCDPISEHNRLYWYRQTLGQGPEFLTYFQNEAQLEKSRLLSDRFSAERPKGSFSTLEIQRTEQGDSAMYLCASSRGQGGGLFFGSGTQLSVL.

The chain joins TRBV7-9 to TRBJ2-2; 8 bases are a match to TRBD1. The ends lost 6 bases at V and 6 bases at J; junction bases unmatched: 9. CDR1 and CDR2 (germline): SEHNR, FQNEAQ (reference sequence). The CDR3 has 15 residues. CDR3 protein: CASRRQGIWAGELFF. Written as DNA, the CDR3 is TGTGCCAGCAGACGACAGGGGATTTGGGCCGGGGAGCTGTTTTTT.

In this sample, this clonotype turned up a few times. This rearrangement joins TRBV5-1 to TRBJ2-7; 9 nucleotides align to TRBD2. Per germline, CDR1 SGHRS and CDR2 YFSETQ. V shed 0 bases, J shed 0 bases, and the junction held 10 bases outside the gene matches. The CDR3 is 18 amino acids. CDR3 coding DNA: TGCGCCAGCAGCTTGGGACTAGCGGTGACGCCGATCTCCTACGAGCAGTACTTC. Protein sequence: CASSLGLAVTPISYEQYF.

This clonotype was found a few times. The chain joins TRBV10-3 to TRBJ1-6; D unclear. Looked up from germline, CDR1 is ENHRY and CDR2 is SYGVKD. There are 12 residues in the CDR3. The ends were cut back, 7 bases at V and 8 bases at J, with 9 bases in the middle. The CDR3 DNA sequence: TGTGCCATCAACAAAATGGATTCACCCCTCCACTTT. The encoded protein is CAINKMDSPLHF.

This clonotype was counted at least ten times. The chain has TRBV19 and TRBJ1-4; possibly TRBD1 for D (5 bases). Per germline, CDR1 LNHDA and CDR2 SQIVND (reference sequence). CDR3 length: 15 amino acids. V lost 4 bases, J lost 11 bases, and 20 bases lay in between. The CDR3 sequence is CASSTRTVGLDKLFF. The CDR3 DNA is TGTGCCAGTAGTACCCGCACGGTGGGGCTTGATAAACTGTTTTTT. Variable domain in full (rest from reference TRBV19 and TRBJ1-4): DGGITQSPKYLFRKEGQNVTLSCEQNLNHDAMYWYRQDPGQGLRLIYYSQIVNDFQKGDIAEGYSVSREKKESFPLTVTSAQKNPTAFYLCASSTRTVGLDKLFFGSGTQLSVL.

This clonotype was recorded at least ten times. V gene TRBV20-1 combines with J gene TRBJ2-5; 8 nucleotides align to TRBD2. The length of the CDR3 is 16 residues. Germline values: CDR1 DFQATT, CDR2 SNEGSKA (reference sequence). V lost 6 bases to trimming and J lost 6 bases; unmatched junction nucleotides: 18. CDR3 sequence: CSASLVRGGAAQTQYF. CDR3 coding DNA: TGCAGTGCCTCCCTTGTCCGGGGGGGGGCCGCGCAGACCCAGTACTTC.

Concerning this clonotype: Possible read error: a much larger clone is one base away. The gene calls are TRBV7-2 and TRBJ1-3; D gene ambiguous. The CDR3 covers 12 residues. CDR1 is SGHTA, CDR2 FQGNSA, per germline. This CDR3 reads CVSSLPRNTIYF. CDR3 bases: TGTGTCAGCAGCTTACCCAGAAACACCATATATTTT.

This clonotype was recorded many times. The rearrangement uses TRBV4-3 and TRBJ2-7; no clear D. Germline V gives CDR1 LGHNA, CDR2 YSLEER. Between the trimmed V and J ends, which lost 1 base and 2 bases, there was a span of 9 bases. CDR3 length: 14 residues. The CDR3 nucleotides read TGCGCCAGCAGCCAAGGTGGTCCCCCCTACGAGCAGTACTTC. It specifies CASSQGGPPYEQYF.

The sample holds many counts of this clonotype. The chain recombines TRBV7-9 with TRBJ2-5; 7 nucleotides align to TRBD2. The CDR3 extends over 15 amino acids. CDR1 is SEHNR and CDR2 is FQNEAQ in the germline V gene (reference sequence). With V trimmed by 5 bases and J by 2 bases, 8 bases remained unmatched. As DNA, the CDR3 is TGTGCCAGCAGCCCAGAACTAGCGCCACAAGAGACCCAGTACTTC. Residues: CASSPELAPQETQYF.

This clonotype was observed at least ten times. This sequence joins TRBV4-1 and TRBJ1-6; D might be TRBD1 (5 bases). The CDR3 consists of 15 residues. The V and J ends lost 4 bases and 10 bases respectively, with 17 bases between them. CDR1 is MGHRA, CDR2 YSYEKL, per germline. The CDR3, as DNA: TGCGCCAGCAGCCTCCCGGGACCGGGCTTATCACCCCTCCACTTT. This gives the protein CASSLPGPGLSPLHF.

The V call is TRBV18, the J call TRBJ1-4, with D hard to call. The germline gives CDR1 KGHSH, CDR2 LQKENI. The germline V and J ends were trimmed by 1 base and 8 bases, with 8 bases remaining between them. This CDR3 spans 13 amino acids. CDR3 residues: CASSPQRAEKLFF. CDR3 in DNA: TGTGCCAGCTCACCACAGCGGGCCGAAAAACTGTTTTTT. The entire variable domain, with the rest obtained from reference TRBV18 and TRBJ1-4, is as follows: NAGVMQNPRHLVRRRGQEARLRCSPMKGHSHVYWYRQLPEEGLKFMVYLQKENIIDESGMPKERFSAEFPKEGPSILRIQQVVRGDSAAYFCASSPQRAEKLFFGSGTQLSVL.

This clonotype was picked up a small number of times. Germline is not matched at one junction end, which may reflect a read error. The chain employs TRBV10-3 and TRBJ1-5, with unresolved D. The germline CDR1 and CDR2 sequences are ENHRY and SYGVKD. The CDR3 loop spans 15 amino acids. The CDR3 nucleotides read TGTGCCAGCAGTTACTCGATCGGCAGACCCGAGCCCCAGCATTTT. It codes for CASSYSIGRPEPQHF.

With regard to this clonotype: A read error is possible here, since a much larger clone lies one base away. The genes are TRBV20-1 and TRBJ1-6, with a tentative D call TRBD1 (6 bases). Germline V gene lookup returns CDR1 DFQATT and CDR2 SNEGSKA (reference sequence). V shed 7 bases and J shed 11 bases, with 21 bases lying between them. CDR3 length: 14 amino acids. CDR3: CSGFRGADNPPLHF. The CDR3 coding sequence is TGCAGTGGATTTCGGGGGGCGGACAATCCACCCCTCCACTTT.

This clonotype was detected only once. The CDR3 region is CASSPQGLVSTEAFF. The CDR3 DNA is TGTGCCAGCAGCCCACAGGGGTTAGTAAGCACTGAAGCTTTCTTT. This chain joins TRBV7-9 and TRBJ1-1, with 7 bases fitting TRBD1. The CDR3 length is 15 residues. Germline CDR1 and CDR2: SEHNR and FQNEAQ (reference sequence). The junction had 10 bases not matched to a gene; V was cut back by 5 bases and J by 4 bases.

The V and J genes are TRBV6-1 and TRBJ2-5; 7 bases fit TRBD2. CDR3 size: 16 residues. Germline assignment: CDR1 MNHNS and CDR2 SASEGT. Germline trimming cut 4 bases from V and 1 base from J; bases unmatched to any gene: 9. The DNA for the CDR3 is TGTGCCAGCAGTGTGGGCGCCGGGACTATCCAAGAGACCCAGTACTTC. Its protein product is CASSVGAGTIQETQYF.

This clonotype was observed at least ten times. CDR3 sequence (DNA): TGTGCCACCAGCAGAGCAACGAACACTGAAGCTTTCTTT. Translating gives CATSRATNTEAFF. The chain recombines TRBV15 with TRBJ1-1; D is uncertain. Germline CDR1 reads LNHNV; CDR2 reads YYDKDF (reference sequence). V was clipped by 1 base and J by 1 base, with 4 bases between them. This CDR3 contains 13 residues.